The 21 T cell receptor beta chains listed next were all sequenced from one sample in a study of OX40 agonist ivuxolimab in advanced cancers. Repertoires were generated with immunoSEQ multiplex PCR, while TCRdb's copy carries only in-frame clones and drops some. Of some 54,000 clones in the sample, about 85% were seen once. The input for sequencing was CD4+ or CD8+ T cells sorted from blood, taken in a trial of the OX40 agonist ivuxolimab. These receptors were obtained from an adult with an advanced solid tumor such as melanoma, head and neck, liver or kidney cancer.

The rearrangement joins TRBV6-1 to TRBJ2-7, with TRBD1 matching over 9 bases. Germline trimming cut 2 bases from V and 9 bases from J; bases unmatched to any gene: 2. The CDR3 sequence is 12 residues long. Germline V gene lookup returns CDR1 MNHNS and CDR2 SASEGT. CDR3 residues: CASSETGGGQYF. The CDR3 DNA is TGTGCCAGCAGTGAAACAGGGGGCGGGCAGTACTTC.

This chain connects TRBV21-1 to TRBJ1-4. TRBV21-1 counts as a pseudogene. The CDR3 extends over 15 amino acids. The CDR3 DNA reads TGTGCCAGCAGCAAAGGGTTACAGGGAGGTGAAAAACTGTTTTTT. Translated, it gives CASSKGLQGGEKLFF.

V and J are TRBV30 and TRBJ1-1, with D tentatively TRBD1 (6 bases). Trimming left V 2 bases short and J 6 bases short, with 13 bases between. This CDR3 is 13 amino acids long. From germline, CDR1 is GTSNPN and CDR2 SVGIG (reference sequence). The CDR3 is CAWSLGATSEAFF. For the CDR3, the DNA is TGTGCCTGGAGTCTGGGGGCTACCTCTGAAGCTTTCTTT.

The chain links TRBV15 to TRBJ2-5; tentative D call: TRBD2 (5 bases). CDR1 and CDR2 from the germline V gene are LNHNV and YYDKDF (reference sequence). The CDR3 length is 15 residues. The V gene lost 0 bases and the J gene lost 7 bases, with 15 bases spanning the gap. CDR3 coding DNA: TGTGCCACCAGCAGAGATAGGACTGTGTCGGGGACCCAGTACTTC. Its protein product is CATSRDRTVSGTQYF.

The J gene is TRBJ2-5, the V gene TRBV2, with 12 bases matching TRBD2. The V gene's germline CDR1 is SNHLY and CDR2 FYNNEI. Trimming took 6 bases from V and 2 from J; bases not matched to a gene: 4. CDR3 length: 15 amino acids. As DNA, the CDR3 is TGTGCCAGCAGGGCGACTAGCGGGGGTCAAGAGACCCAGTACTTC. This sequence encodes CASRATSGGQETQYF. Filled out from reference TRBV2 and TRBJ2-5, the complete variable domain reads EPEVTQTPSHQVTQMGQEVILRCVPISNHLYFYWYRQILGQKVEFLVSFYNNEISEKSEIFDDQFSVERPDGSNFTLKIRSTKLEDSAMYFCASRATSGGQETQYFGPGTRLLVL.

The chain is built from TRBV27 and TRBJ2-7; D is uncertain. This CDR3 has 16 residues. Trimming took off 2 bases at V and 5 bases at J, with 19 bases between the two ends. From germline, CDR1 is MNHEY and CDR2 SMNVEV (reference sequence). This CDR3 is CASSLTVGQRYHEQYF. The DNA for the CDR3 is TGTGCCAGCAGTTTAACAGTAGGGCAACGGTACCACGAGCAGTACTTC.

This rearrangement joins TRBV11-2 to TRBJ2-1, with 8 bases fitting TRBD2. The CDR3 spans 15 residues. Germline V gene sequence: CDR1 SGHAT, CDR2 FQNNGV. V lost 0 bases to trimming and J lost 4 bases; unmatched junction nucleotides: 2. CDR3 residues: CASSLEAGGYNEQFF. CDR3 nucleotides: TGTGCCAGCAGCTTAGAGGCGGGGGGATACAATGAGCAGTTCTTC.

This clone was seen a few times. The V call is TRBV29-1, the J call TRBJ1-1; tentative D call: TRBD1 (6 bases). Trimming pared 4 bases from V and 8 bases from J, leaving 14 bases between. This CDR3 has 12 amino acids. Germline V gene sequence: CDR1 SQVTM, CDR2 ANQGSEA. The CDR3 sequence is CSVVIGRGEAFF. In DNA form, the CDR3 reads TGCAGCGTTGTGATAGGCAGGGGCGAAGCTTTCTTT.

J is TRBJ1-6 and V is TRBV30; D unclear. The CDR3 spans 14 residues. The V end was cut by 5 bases, the J end by 9 bases, with 17 bases between. The germline gives CDR1 GTSNPN, CDR2 SVGIG (reference sequence). The CDR3 here is CAWVPEQNTSPLHF. The CDR3 nucleotides read TGTGCCTGGGTCCCCGAGCAAAACACTTCACCCCTCCACTTT.

V gene TRBV4-2 combines with J gene TRBJ2-1; 7 nucleotides match TRBD2. In germline, CDR1 is LGHNA, CDR2 YNFKEQ. The CDR3 spans 15 residues. The trim removed 2 bases at V and 4 bases at J, leaving 5 bases unmatched. CDR3 in DNA: TGTGCCAGCAGCCAACGAGCGGGGAGGTACAATGAGCAGTTCTTC. This translates into CASSQRAGRYNEQFF.

This clone has only a few counts. The chain is built from TRBV27 and TRBJ1-2; TRBD1 is a possible D gene (6 bases). The CDR3 length is 12 residues. The germline V gene encodes CDR1 MNHEY and CDR2 SMNVEV (reference sequence). With 8 bases removed from V and 4 bases from J, the gap between germline ends came to 11 bases. DNA for the CDR3: TGTGCCAGCCAAGGGGGAGGCTATGGCTACACCTTC. Protein: CASQGGGYGYTF.

The chain couples TRBV30 to TRBJ2-3; 10 bases fit TRBD2. Germline CDR1 reads GTSNPN; CDR2 reads SVGIG (reference sequence). The J segment lost 0 bases and the V segment lost 1 base, leaving 4 bases of the junction unmatched. This CDR3 comprises 16 residues. CDR3 protein: CAWSDGTSVSTDTQYF. CDR3 bases: TGTGCCTGGAGTGACGGGACTAGCGTTAGCACAGATACGCAGTATTTT. Full variable domain (outside the CDR3, taken from reference TRBV30 and TRBJ2-3): SQTIHQWPATLVQPVGSPLSLECTVEGTSNPNLYWYRQAAGRGLQLLFYSVGIGQISSEVPQNLSASRPQDRQFILSSKKLLLSDSGFYLCAWSDGTSVSTDTQYFGPGTRLTVL.

The chain joins TRBV18 to TRBJ2-5; no reliable D call. The CDR3 consists of 14 residues. V dropped 2 bases and J dropped 4 bases, with 11 bases sitting between them. Germline CDR1 and CDR2: KGHSH and LQKENI. The CDR3 region has the DNA TGTGCCAGCTCACCAGGACCGAAAGGAGAGACCCAGTACTTC. Protein product: CASSPGPKGETQYF.

This sequence joins TRBV19 and TRBJ2-7; tentative D call: TRBD2 (5 bases). The CDR3 sequence is 12 residues long. Germline-derived CDR1 and CDR2 are LNHDA and SQIVND (reference sequence). The germline V and J ends were trimmed by 3 bases and 5 bases, with 8 bases remaining between them. The CDR3 is CASSMGSDEQYF. CDR3 nucleotide sequence: TGTGCCAGTAGTATGGGGAGCGACGAGCAGTACTTC.

This clone is classed as medium-sized. The chain carries TRBV6-4 and TRBJ1-1, with TRBD1 as a possible D gene (5 bases). This CDR3 has 14 amino acids. V shed 3 bases and J shed 0 bases, with 8 bases lying between them. CDR1 and CDR2 from the germline V gene are MRHNA and SNTAGT. The CDR3 DNA reads TGTGCCAGCAGTGAAAGGGGCATGAACACTGAAGCTTTCTTT. It codes for CASSERGMNTEAFF.

V and J are TRBV5-6 and TRBJ1-1; D is unresolved. CDR3 size: 12 residues. Trimming took 0 bases from V and 11 from J, leaving 11 bases between them. Germline CDR1 reads SGHDT; CDR2 reads YYEEEE. The CDR3 coding sequence is TGTGCCAGCAGCTTGGGGGGAGGGAAGGCTTTCTTT. As protein: CASSLGGGKAFF.

The chain combines TRBV29-1 with TRBJ1-2, with D uncertain. This CDR3 spans 13 amino acids. Trimming removed 2 bases from V and 0 bases from J, with 7 bases in between. Germline CDR1 SQVTM, CDR2 ANQGSEA. The CDR3 loop is CSVERGSNYGYTF. The CDR3, as DNA: TGCAGCGTTGAACGGGGTTCTAACTATGGCTACACCTTC. The variable domain in full, completed from reference TRBV29-1 and TRBJ1-2, reads SAVISQKPSRDICQRGTSLTIQCQVDSQVTMMFWYRQQPGQSLTLIATANQGSEATYESGFVIDKFPISRPNLTFSTLTVSNMSPEDSSIYLCSVERGSNYGYTFGSGTRLTVV.

The CDR3 sequence: CASSSYLTTYEQYF. CDR3 DNA sequence: TGTGCCAGCAGCTCCTATCTGACAACCTACGAGCAGTACTTC. The V gene is TRBV7-8, the J gene TRBJ2-7; D is ambiguous. The germline V gene has CDR1 SGHVS and CDR2 FQNEAQ. CDR3 length equals 14 residues. The V end lost 4 bases, the J end lost 2 bases, and 12 bases lay between the germline ends.

V gene TRBV5-6 combines with J gene TRBJ2-7; D call uncertain. The CDR3 is 13 amino acids. Trimming took off 2 bases at V and 2 bases at J, with 8 bases between the two ends. Germline CDR1 reads SGHDT; CDR2 reads YYEEEE. The DNA for the CDR3 is TGTGCCAGCAGCTTCGGTAGCACCTACGAGCAGTACTTC. Residues: CASSFGSTYEQYF.

The chain employs TRBV13 and TRBJ2-2, with a possible D match to TRBD1 (6 bases). CDR3 length equals 15 residues. V was clipped by 7 bases and J by 6 bases, with 18 bases between them. Germline-derived CDR1 and CDR2 are PRHDT and FYEKMQ (reference sequence). CDR3 loop: CASTYSGWGPGELFF. The CDR3 coding sequence is TGTGCCAGCACCTACTCTGGATGGGGGCCCGGGGAGCTGTTTTTT.

This clone is termed medium-sized (0.01 to 0.1%). This sequence joins TRBV4-1 and TRBJ1-4; D is possibly TRBD1 (5 bases). The CDR3 is 15 amino acids. Germline lookup yields CDR1 MGHRA and CDR2 YSYEKL. Trimming removed 1 base from V and 6 bases from J, with 12 bases in between. The CDR3 sequence is CASSQANGGHEKLFF. CDR3 in DNA: TGCGCCAGCAGCCAAGCAAACGGGGGACATGAAAAACTGTTTTTT.